This T cell receptor (beta chain) was captured by sequencing in a study of cytotoxic CD8 clonotypes in ibrutinib-treated CLL. Notes on the study in general: Under treatment, the uncommon public clonotypes either contracted or remained stable.

Germline CDR1 is SGHRS and CDR2 is YFSETQ. This CDR3 is built from 13 residues. Trimming removed 4 bases from V and 5 bases from J, with 9 bases in between. In the case of this clone: Its antigen remains unknown.

Depth targeted 1 in 200,000 to 1 in 1 million T cells, averaging around 10x coverage per clonotype. Clones were sequenced by immunoSEQ multiplex PCR, and TCRdb holds only the in-frame ones, with some missing. The sample lists about 300,000 clones, 70% to 80% seen once, with about 5.7% in the top ten. The sequence was collected from a human donor with chronic lymphocytic leukemia. Sample: PBMCs, taken at disease progression, from a patient treated with ibrutinib. This sequence joins TRBV5-1 and TRBJ2-2; perhaps TRBD1 as D (6 bases). In nucleotides, the CDR3 is TGCGCCAGCAGCCAAGGACAGACCGGGGAGCTGTTTTTT. Residues: CASSQGQTGELFF. Based on the CDR3 plus reference TRBV5-1 and TRBJ2-2, the full variable domain is KAGVTQTPRYLIKTRGQQVTLSCSPISGHRSVSWYQQTPGQGLQFLFEYFSETQRNKGNFPGRFSGRQFSNSRSEMNVSTLELGDSALYLCASSQGQTGELFFGEGSRLTVL.